The T cell receptor beta chain described here comes from a study of blood T cells in healthy people across ages. A word on this clonotype: Its antigen is unidentified.

Germline V gives CDR1 MNHNS, CDR2 SASEGT. The CDR3 contains 16 residues. Trimming stripped 10 bases from V and 1 base from J, with 17 bases between. Findings and caveats of the study: Naive CD4+ cell counts and diversity both ran higher in long-lived than in aged donors.

With a J-beta primer mix and a sample-barcoded 5' primer, a second PCR ran roughly 6 to 11 cycles. CDR3-containing paired-end reads numbered at least 3 million in each sample. Via MiXCR, TCRdb re-called the 5' RACE reads, giving one row per CDR3 protein. The sample has 600,000 to 850,000 distinct CDR3 sequences, 20% to 30% seen once; the top ten hold more than 8%. The same specimen was also included in a second study, on T cells of mothers and their children. That investigation notes: Donors were three healthy Caucasian mothers and their six children.

The chain carries TRBV6-1 and TRBJ2-6; maybe TRBD1 (6 bases). Input material: blood. The TCR originated in a boy aged 10-17 years in good health. The CDR3 reads CATATGHLSGANVLTF. The CDR3 bases are TGTGCCACTGCGACGGGACACCTATCTGGGGCCAACGTCCTGACTTTC.